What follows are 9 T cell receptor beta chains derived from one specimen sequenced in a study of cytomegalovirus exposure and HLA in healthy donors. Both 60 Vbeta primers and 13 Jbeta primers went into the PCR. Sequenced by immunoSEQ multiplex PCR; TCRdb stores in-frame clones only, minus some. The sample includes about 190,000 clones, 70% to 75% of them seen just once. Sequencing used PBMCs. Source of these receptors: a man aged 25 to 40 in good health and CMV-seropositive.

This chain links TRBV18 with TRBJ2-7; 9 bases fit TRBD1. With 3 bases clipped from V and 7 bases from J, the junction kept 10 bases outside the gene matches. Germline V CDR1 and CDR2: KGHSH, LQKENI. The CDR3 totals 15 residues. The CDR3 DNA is TGTGCCAGCTCACCCGGAGGGGGACAGGGCAGGGAGCAGTACTTC. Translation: CASSPGGGQGREQYF. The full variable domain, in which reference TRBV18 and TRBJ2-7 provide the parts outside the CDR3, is NAGVMQNPRHLVRRRGQEARLRCSPMKGHSHVYWYRQLPEEGLKFMVYLQKENIIDESGMPKERFSAEFPKEGPSILRIQQVVRGDSAAYFCASSPGGGQGREQYFGPGTRLTVT.

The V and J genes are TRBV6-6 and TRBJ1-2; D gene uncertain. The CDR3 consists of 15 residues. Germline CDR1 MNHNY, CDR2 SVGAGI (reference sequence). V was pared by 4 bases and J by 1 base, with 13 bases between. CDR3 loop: CASSSPRQNNYGYTF. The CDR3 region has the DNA TGTGCCAGCAGTTCCCCGAGGCAGAATAACTATGGCTACACCTTC.

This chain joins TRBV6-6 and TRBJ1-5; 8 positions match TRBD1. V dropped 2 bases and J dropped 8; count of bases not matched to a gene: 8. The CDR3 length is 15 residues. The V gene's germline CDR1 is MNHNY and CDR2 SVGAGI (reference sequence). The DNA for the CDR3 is TGTGCCAGCAGTTACCTAGACAGGGGACGGGAGCCCCAGCATTTT. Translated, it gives CASSYLDRGREPQHF.

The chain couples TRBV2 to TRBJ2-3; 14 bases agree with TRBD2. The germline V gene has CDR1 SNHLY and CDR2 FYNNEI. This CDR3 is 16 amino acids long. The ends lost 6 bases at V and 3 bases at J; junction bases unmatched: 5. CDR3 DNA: TGTGCCAGCAGGGATCGGACTAGCGGGAGGACAGATACGCAGTATTTT. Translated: CASRDRTSGRTDTQYF.

CDR3 sequence reads: CAPPRGNSPLHF. The CDR3 DNA sequence: TGTGCGCCTCCGAGAGGTAATTCACCCCTCCACTTT. The rearrangement joins TRBV9 to TRBJ1-6; D unresolved. The CDR3 loop spans 12 amino acids. Per the germline V gene, CDR1 is SGDLS and CDR2 is YYNGEE.

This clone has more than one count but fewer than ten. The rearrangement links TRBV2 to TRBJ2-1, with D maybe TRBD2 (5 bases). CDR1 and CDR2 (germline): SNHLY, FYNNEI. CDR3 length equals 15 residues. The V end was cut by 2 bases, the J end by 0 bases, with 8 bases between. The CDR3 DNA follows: TGTGCCAGCAGTGAACTAGCAAGCTCCTACAATGAGCAGTTCTTC. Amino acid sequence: CASSELASSYNEQFF.

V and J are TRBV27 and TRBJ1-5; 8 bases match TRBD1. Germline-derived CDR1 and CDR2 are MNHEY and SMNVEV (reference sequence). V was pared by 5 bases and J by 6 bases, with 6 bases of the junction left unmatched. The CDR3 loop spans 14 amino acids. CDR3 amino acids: CASSQDRGRQPQHF. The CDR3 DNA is TGTGCCAGCAGTCAAGACAGGGGTCGTCAGCCCCAGCATTTT.

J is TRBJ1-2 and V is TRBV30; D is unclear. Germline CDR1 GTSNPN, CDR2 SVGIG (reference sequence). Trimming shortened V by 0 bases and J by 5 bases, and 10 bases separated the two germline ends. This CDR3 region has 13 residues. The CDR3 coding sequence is TGTGCCTGGAGTGTGGGGAGCTTGTATGGCTACACCTTC. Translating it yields CAWSVGSLYGYTF. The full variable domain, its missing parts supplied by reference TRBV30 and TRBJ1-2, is SQTIHQWPATLVQPVGSPLSLECTVEGTSNPNLYWYRQAAGRGLQLLFYSVGIGQISSEVPQNLSASRPQDRQFILSSKKLLLSDSGFYLCAWSVGSLYGYTFGSGTRLTVV.

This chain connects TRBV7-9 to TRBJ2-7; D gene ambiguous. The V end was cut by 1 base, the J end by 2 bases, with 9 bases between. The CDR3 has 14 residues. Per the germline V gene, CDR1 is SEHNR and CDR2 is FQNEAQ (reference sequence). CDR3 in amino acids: CASSLDLRTYEQYF. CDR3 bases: TGTGCCAGCAGCTTAGATCTCAGGACCTACGAGCAGTACTTC.